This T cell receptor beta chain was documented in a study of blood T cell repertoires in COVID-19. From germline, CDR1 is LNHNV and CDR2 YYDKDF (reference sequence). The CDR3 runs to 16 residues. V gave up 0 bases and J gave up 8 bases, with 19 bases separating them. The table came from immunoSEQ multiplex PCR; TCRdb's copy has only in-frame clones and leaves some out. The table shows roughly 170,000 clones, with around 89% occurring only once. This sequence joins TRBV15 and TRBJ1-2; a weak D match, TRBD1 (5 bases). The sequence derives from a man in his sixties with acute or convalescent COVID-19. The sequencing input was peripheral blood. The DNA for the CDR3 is TGTGCCACCAGCAGAGAACGGGGCGGACTAACTATGGGCTACACCTTC. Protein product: CATSRERGGLTMGYTF.